The 10 T cell receptor beta chains reported below all come from one sample, sequenced in a study of T cells in Graves' hyperthyroidism and ophthalmopathy. The investigators amplified TCR beta CDR3 regions from RNA transcripts. TCR CDR3 underwent first-round RT-PCR with the HTBI primer set. TCRdb processed the multiplex PCR reads anew with MiXCR; each CDR3 protein has one entry. This sample yields hundreds of thousands of distinct CDR3 sequences, of which 20% to 30% are seen a single time; about 25% belongs to the top ten. Sequencing input: blood. All receptors derive from a man between 35 and 55 years old with Graves' hyperthyroidism that later progressed to Graves' ophthalmopathy.

There are many counts of this clonotype. This sequence joins TRBV12-5 and TRBJ2-3; no clear D. V lost 3 bases and J lost 5, with 6 bases in between. CDR1 is LGHNT, CDR2 FRNRAP, per germline. This CDR3 region has 12 residues. The CDR3 is CASGFEIDTQYF. CDR3 in DNA: TGTGCTAGTGGTTTTGAGATAGATACGCAGTATTTT.

The chain joins TRBV28 to TRBJ1-5, with 11 bases identical to TRBD1. Germline V gene sequence: CDR1 MDHEN, CDR2 SYDVKM. The CDR3 has 16 residues. The V segment lost 4 bases and the J segment 2 bases; nucleotides outside the gene matches: 4. The CDR3 nucleotides are TGTGCCAGCAGTTCCGGACAGGGGGCGCGCAATCAGCCCCAGCATTTT. This encodes CASSSGQGARNQPQHF.

This clonotype was observed many times. V is TRBV6-5 and J is TRBJ1-5, with D tentatively TRBD1 (5 bases). V was pared by 6 bases and J by 6 bases, with 18 bases between. CDR1 and CDR2 from the germline V gene are MNHEY and SVGAGI. The CDR3 consists of 15 residues. CDR3 DNA: TGTGCCAGCAGCCCTACCTTGGAGGGGCGTCAGCCCCAGCATTTT. This translates into CASSPTLEGRQPQHF.

This clonotype was counted ten times or more. Possible read error: a much larger clone is one base away. The V gene is TRBV2, the J gene TRBJ1-2, with a weak D call TRBD1 (6 bases). The CDR3 covers 15 residues. V was trimmed by 6 bases and J by 3 bases, leaving 17 bases between them. The V gene's germline CDR1 is SNHLY and CDR2 FYNNEI. Here the CDR3 DNA reads TGTGCCAGCAGGGGGGGGCTTAGAGGACACTATGGCTACACCTTC. Its translation is CASRGGLRGHYGYTF.

This chain connects TRBV5-6 to TRBJ2-2; 7 positions match TRBD2. CDR1 SGHDT and CDR2 YYEEEE come from the germline V gene. The CDR3 loop spans 16 amino acids. After removal of 2 bases from V and 4 bases from J, the junction contained 8 bases not matched to a gene. The CDR3 DNA reads TGTGCCAGCAGCTTACAACTAGCGACAAGCACCGGGGAGCTGTTTTTT. This translates into CASSLQLATSTGELFF.

In this sample, this clonotype turned up many times. The J gene is TRBJ1-3, the V gene TRBV10-3; D perhaps matches TRBD1 (6 bases). The CDR3 spans 13 residues. The V gene lost 4 bases and the J gene lost 8 bases, with 12 bases spanning the gap. Germline V lookup: CDR1 ENHRY, CDR2 SYGVKD. CDR3 loop: CAISVPGEDTIYF. The CDR3 DNA follows: TGTGCCATCAGTGTGCCAGGGGAGGACACCATATATTTT.

This chain links TRBV5-1 with TRBJ2-7, with D hard to call. The germline CDR1 and CDR2 sequences are SGHRS and YFSETQ. V gave up 2 bases and J gave up 4 bases, with 10 bases separating them. CDR3 length: 13 amino acids. The CDR3 DNA reads as TGCGCCAGCAGCTTTTTTGTTTCGTACGAGCAGTACTTC. Amino acid sequence: CASSFFVSYEQYF.

This clonotype has a count of ten or more. The gene calls are TRBV18 and TRBJ2-7, with TRBD1 as a possible D gene (6 bases). This CDR3 is 14 amino acids long. Germline V gene sequence: CDR1 KGHSH, CDR2 LQKENI. V lost 3 bases and J lost 4, with 13 bases in between. The CDR3 DNA reads as TGTGCCAGCTCACCCCCGGGTAGGGGGTACGAGCAGTACTTC. Translated: CASSPPGRGYEQYF. Drawing the rest from reference TRBV18 and TRBJ2-7, the complete variable domain is NAGVMQNPRHLVRRRGQEARLRCSPMKGHSHVYWYRQLPEEGLKFMVYLQKENIIDESGMPKERFSAEFPKEGPSILRIQQVVRGDSAAYFCASSPPGRGYEQYFGPGTRLTVT.

There are many counts of this clonotype. Its ends do not fully match the called genes, so a read error is possible. The chain has TRBV10-3 and TRBJ2-7; D uncertain. CDR3 size: 13 residues. CDR1 is ENHRY and CDR2 is SYGVKD in the germline V gene. CDR3 nucleotides: TGTGCCACCAGTCGGACCGACGCCCCCGAGCAGTACTTC. As protein: CATSRTDAPEQYF.

This clonotype was counted many times. The CDR3 nucleotides are TGTGCCAGCAGTTTGACATTGAGCAATCAGCCCCAGCATTTT. Amino acids: CASSLTLSNQPQHF. The V call is TRBV28, the J call TRBJ1-5; D call uncertain. There are 14 residues in the CDR3. Germline V CDR1 and CDR2: MDHEN, SYDVKM. With 3 bases removed from V and 1 base from J, the gap between germline ends came to 7 bases.